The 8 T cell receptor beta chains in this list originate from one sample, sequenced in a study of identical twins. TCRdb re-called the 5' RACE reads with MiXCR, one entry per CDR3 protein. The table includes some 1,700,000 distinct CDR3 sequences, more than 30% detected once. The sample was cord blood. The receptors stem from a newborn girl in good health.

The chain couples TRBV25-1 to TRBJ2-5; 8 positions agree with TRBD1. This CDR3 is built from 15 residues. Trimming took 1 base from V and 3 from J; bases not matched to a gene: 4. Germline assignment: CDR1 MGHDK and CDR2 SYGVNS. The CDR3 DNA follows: TGTGCCAGCAGTGAATCTCAGGACAGGGAAGAGACCCAGTACTTC. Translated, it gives CASSESQDREETQYF.

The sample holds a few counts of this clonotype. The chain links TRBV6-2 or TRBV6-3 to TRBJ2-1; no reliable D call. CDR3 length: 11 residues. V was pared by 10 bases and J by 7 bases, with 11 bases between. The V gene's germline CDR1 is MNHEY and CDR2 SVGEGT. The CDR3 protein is CATLRANEQFF. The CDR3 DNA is TGTGCCACCCTACGGGCGAATGAGCAGTTCTTC.

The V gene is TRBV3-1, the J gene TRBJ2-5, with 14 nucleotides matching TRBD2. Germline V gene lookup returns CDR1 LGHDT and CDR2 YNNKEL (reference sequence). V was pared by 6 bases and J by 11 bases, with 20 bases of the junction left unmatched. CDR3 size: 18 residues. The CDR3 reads CASSLAPGLAGAYHEQYF. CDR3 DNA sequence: TGTGCCAGCAGTTTAGCCCCGGGACTAGCGGGGGCGTACCATGAGCAGTACTTC.

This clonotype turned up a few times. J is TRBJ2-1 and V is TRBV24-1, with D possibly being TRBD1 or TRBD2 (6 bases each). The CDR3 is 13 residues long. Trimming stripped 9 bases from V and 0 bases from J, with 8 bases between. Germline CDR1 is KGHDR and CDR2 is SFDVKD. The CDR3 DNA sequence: TGTGCCACCGGAGGGGGCTCCTACAATGAGCAGTTCTTC. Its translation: CATGGGSYNEQFF.

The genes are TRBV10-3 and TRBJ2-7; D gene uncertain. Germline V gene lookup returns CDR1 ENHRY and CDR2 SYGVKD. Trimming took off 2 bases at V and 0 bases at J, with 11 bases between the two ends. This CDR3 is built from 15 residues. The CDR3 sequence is CAISEIDGSSYEQYF. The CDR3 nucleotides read TGTGCCATCAGTGAGATAGACGGCAGCTCCTACGAGCAGTACTTC.

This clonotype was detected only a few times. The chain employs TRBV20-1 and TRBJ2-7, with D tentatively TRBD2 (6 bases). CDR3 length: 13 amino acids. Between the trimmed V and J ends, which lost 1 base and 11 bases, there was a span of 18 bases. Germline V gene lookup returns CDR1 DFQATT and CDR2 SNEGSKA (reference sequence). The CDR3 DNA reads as TGCAGTGCTAGAGTGGTAGGGTCTAGCGCCAAGTACTTC. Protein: CSARVVGSSAKYF.

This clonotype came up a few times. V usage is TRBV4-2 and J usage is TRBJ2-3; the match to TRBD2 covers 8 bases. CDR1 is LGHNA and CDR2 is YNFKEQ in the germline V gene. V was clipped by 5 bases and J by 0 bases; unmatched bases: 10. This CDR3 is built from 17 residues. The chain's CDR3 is CASSASSGRPSTDTQYF. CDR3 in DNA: TGTGCCAGCAGCGCGTCTAGCGGGCGCCCTAGCACAGATACGCAGTATTTT.

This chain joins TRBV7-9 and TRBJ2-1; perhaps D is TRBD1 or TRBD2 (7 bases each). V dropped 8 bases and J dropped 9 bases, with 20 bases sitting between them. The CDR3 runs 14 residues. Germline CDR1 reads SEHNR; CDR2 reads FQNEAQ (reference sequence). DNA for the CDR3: TGTGCCAGCCGCCCCCAGGGGGGGTCGAGTGAGCAGTTCTTC. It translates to CASRPQGGSSEQFF. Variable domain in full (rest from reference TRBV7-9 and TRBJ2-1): DTGVSQNPRHKITKRGQNVTFRCDPISEHNRLYWYRQTLGQGPEFLTYFQNEAQLEKSRLLSDRFSAERPKGSFSTLEIQRTEQGDSAMYLCASRPQGGSSEQFFGPGTRLTVL.